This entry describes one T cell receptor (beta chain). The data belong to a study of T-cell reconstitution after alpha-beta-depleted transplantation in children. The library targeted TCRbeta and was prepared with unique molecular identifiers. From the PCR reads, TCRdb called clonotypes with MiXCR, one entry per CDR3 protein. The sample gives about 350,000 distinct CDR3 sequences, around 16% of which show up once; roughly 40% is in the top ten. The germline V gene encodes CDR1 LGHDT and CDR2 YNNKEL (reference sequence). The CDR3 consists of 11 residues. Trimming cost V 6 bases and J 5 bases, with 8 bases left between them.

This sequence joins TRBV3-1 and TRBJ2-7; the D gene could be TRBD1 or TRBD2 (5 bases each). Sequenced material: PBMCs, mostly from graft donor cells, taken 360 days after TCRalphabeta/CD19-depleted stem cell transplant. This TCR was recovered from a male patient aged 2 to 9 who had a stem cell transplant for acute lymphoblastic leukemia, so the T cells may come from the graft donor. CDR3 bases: TGTGCCAGCAGAAGAGGGGACGAGCAGTACTTC. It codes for CASRRGDEQYF.